The source of this TCR beta chain is a study of cytomegalovirus exposure and HLA in healthy donors. CDR1 is SGHAT, CDR2 FQNNGV, per germline. V gave up 7 bases and J gave up 5 bases; unmatched junction bases: 23. This CDR3 has 18 residues. All the people who gave samples were healthy bone marrow donors. Comments on this clone: Antigen: not known.

Findings and caveats of the study: A classifier reportedly called cytomegalovirus status with high sensitivity and specificity.

Vbeta (60) and Jbeta (13) primers were used in the PCR. The table came from immunoSEQ multiplex PCR; TCRdb's copy has only in-frame clones and leaves some out. The sample gives about 200,000 clones, approximately 78% of which show up once; 3.8% is in the top ten. This TCR came from a male donor in good health and CMV-seronegative. This rearrangement joins TRBV11-2 to TRBJ2-7, with 7 bases fitting TRBD1. Sequenced sample: PBMCs. The CDR3 DNA reads TGTGCCAGCACCGGCAGCCGGGCCAGGGGGATCAGTCTCCACGAGCAGTACTTC. Translating gives CASTGSRARGISLHEQYF.